These 3 T cell receptor beta chains share one sample of origin, sequenced in a study of PD-1 blockade in classical Hodgkin lymphoma (TCRdb year 2020). Libraries came from the immunoSEQ multiplex PCR assay. Entries here come from immuneACCESS through TCRdb and include only in-frame sequences with V and J called. Some clones fail to appear in such tables; in the studies checked, an unresolved V gene covers under half of the shortfall, and the cause of the remainder is unknown. For this sample there are about 4,800 clones; 79% appear just once. Roughly 3.1% of the sample is held by the ten biggest clonotypes. The time point tag for this specimen amounts to: cycle 4 day 1 (C4D1), after 6 weeks of nivolumab. All trial patients had relapsed after autologous stem cell transplantation, with cohorts A, B and C differing in prior brentuximab vedotin exposure. Using a Miltenyi CD4+ T cell isolation kit, CD4+ T cells were purified from thawed PBMCs through magnetic negative selection.

The input for sequencing was CD4+ T cells from blood, taken before the fourth cycle of nivolumab. The receptors were gathered from a human donor with classical Hodgkin lymphoma.

By share, this clone ranks as large. This specimen includes other DNA sequences encoding the same CDR3. The chain couples TRBV6-5 to TRBJ2-7; 7 positions match TRBD1. Germline V CDR1 and CDR2: MNHEY, SVGAGI. CDR3 length equals 14 residues. Germline trimming cut 2 bases from V and 1 base from J; bases unmatched to any gene: 2. CDR3 coding DNA: TGTGCCAGCAGTTACCCAGGGGGTTCCTACGAGCAGTACTTC. It yields the protein CASSYPGGSYEQYF.

The chain's CDR3 is CASSQDGPAGYGYTF. CDR3 coding DNA: TGCGCCAGCAGCCAAGATGGTCCGGCGGGCTATGGCTACACCTTC. The chain links TRBV4-3 to TRBJ1-2; D is uncertain. Germline CDR1 reads LGHNA; CDR2 reads YSLEER. The CDR3 contains 15 residues. The germline V and J ends were trimmed by 0 bases and 4 bases, with 12 bases remaining between them.

The gene calls are TRBV28 and TRBJ1-4; no definite D call. In germline, CDR1 is MDHEN, CDR2 SYDVKM. V lost 3 bases to trimming and J lost 5 bases, with 10 bases between them. The CDR3 spans 14 residues. The CDR3 coding sequence is TGTGCCAGCAGTTTTCGGTCTCCGAATGAAAAACTGTTTTTT. Its translation is CASSFRSPNEKLFF.